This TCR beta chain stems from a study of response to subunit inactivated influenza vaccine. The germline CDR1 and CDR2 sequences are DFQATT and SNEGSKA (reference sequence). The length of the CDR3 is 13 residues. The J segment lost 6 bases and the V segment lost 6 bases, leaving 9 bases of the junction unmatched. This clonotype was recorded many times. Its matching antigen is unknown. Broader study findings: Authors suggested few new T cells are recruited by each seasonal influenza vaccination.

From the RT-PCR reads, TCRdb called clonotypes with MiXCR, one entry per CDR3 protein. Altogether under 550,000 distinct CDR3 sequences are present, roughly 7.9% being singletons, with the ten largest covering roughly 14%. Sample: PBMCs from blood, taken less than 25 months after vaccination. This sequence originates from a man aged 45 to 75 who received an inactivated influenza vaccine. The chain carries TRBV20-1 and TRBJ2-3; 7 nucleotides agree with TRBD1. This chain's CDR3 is CSARQGVADTQYF. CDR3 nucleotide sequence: TGCAGTGCAAGACAGGGAGTAGCGGATACGCAGTATTTT.